This TCR beta chain was sequenced during a study of cytomegalovirus exposure and HLA in healthy donors. General observations from the study: Rare sequences made up most TCRs, while some public TCRs were found in many donors.

The PCR was carried out with 60 Vbeta primers and 13 Jbeta primers. The method was immunoSEQ multiplex PCR; TCRdb's version includes in-frame clones alone and lacks a portion of them. The sample gives 100,000 or so clones, 75% to 90% of which show up once; about 3.8% is in the top ten. A single count supports this clone. Its antigen is unidentified. The ends lost 4 bases at V and 7 bases at J; junction bases unmatched: 7. Germline V CDR1 and CDR2: SNHLY, FYNNEI. The CDR3 is made up of 14 amino acids. This TCR came from a man aged 25 to 45 in good health and CMV-seronegative. This sequence joins TRBV2 and TRBJ1-5; TRBD1 matches 7 bases. Material for sequencing was PBMCs. CDR3 DNA sequence: TGTGCCAGCAGTGCCTCAGGGGGGCGGCAGCCCCAGCATTTT. Translated: CASSASGGRQPQHF. The whole variable domain, filled in from reference TRBV2 and TRBJ1-5, reads EPEVTQTPSHQVTQMGQEVILRCVPISNHLYFYWYRQILGQKVEFLVSFYNNEISEKSEIFDDQFSVERPDGSNFTLKIRSTKLEDSAMYFCASSASGGRQPQHFGDGTRLSIL.